Following are 25 T cell receptor beta chains from one sample sequenced in a study of T cells in Graves' hyperthyroidism and ophthalmopathy. TCR beta CDR3 regions were amplified from RNA. Initially, a first-round RT-PCR of the TCR CDR3 employed the HTBI primer set. Each CDR3 protein is one row after TCRdb ran MiXCR on the multiplex PCR reads. In the table there are approximately 640,000 distinct CDR3 sequences, around a sixth of which are singletons. Sequencing was done on a sample of blood. These receptors came from a man aged 50 or older with Graves' hyperthyroidism.

This clonotype was recorded many times. The chain couples TRBV27 to TRBJ2-2; possibly TRBD1 for D (6 bases). CDR3 length equals 16 residues. Germline assignment: CDR1 MNHEY and CDR2 SMNVEV (reference sequence). Trimming stripped 4 bases from V and 7 bases from J, with 19 bases between. This CDR3 is CASSYLLQGRGGELFF. CDR3 nucleotides: TGTGCCAGCAGTTACTTGCTTCAGGGCAGGGGCGGGGAGCTGTTTTTT.

The table lists this clonotype with many counts. The rearrangement links TRBV20-1 to TRBJ1-6; the match to TRBD1 covers 7 bases. The CDR3 covers 15 residues. Germline CDR1 is DFQATT and CDR2 is SNEGSKA (reference sequence). V shed 3 bases, J shed 4 bases, and the junction held 6 bases outside the gene matches. The CDR3 loop is CSARRGGIYNSPLHF. DNA of the CDR3: TGCAGTGCTAGGAGAGGGGGCATATATAATTCACCCCTCCACTTT.

This clonotype was seen once. This chain connects TRBV18 to TRBJ2-7; TRBD2 matches at 13 bases. V shed 1 base and J 7 bases; nucleotides not matched to a gene: 13. The CDR3 is 18 residues long. The germline V gene has CDR1 KGHSH and CDR2 LQKENI. The CDR3 coding sequence is TGTGCCAGCTCACCACTAGAGACTAGCGGGAGGACCCTTCCGGAGCAGTACTTC. Its translation: CASSPLETSGRTLPEQYF.

The table lists this clonotype with many counts. The chain recombines TRBV6-1 with TRBJ2-2; 8 positions match TRBD2. The CDR3 consists of 15 residues. From germline, CDR1 is MNHNS and CDR2 SASEGT. The J segment lost 6 bases and the V segment lost 6 bases, leaving 9 bases of the junction unmatched. The CDR3 region has the DNA TGTGCCAGCAGCAACTGGGGGCGGGAGGCCGGGGAGCTGTTTTTT. Its translation: CASSNWGREAGELFF.

This clonotype was counted at least ten times. The chain combines TRBV5-1 with TRBJ2-3; tentatively, D is TRBD2 (6 bases). This CDR3 spans 16 amino acids. Germline CDR1 is SGHRS and CDR2 is YFSETQ. V lost 1 base, J lost 6 bases, and 18 bases lay in between. DNA of the CDR3: TGCGCCAGCAGCTTGCCCCAGAGGGGACTCCAGGATACGCAGTATTTT. Amino acid sequence: CASSLPQRGLQDTQYF.

This clonotype was observed a handful of times. The chain combines TRBV27 with TRBJ2-7; D gene ambiguous. Germline CDR1 MNHEY, CDR2 SMNVEV (reference sequence). The germline V and J ends were trimmed by 2 bases and 5 bases, with 13 bases remaining between them. The CDR3 spans 14 residues. The CDR3 loop reads CASSLVGENHEQYF. In nucleotides, the CDR3 is TGTGCCAGCAGTTTAGTAGGAGAGAACCACGAGCAGTACTTC.

This clonotype showed up just a few times. The genes are TRBV7-9 and TRBJ2-5; 14 nucleotides line up with TRBD2. CDR3 length: 19 residues. The junction had 14 bases not matched to a gene; V was cut back by 5 bases and J by 3 bases. From germline, CDR1 is SEHNR and CDR2 FQNEAQ (reference sequence). The CDR3 protein is CASSVGLAGGKWGKETQYF. The CDR3 bases are TGTGCCAGCAGCGTCGGACTAGCGGGAGGAAAATGGGGAAAAGAGACCCAGTACTTC.

The table lists this clonotype with many counts. The rearrangement uses TRBV6-1 and TRBJ2-5, with a weak D call TRBD1 (5 bases). Germline V gene data show CDR1 as MNHNS and CDR2 as SASEGT. This CDR3 contains 13 residues. V lost 9 bases to trimming and J lost 0 bases, with 11 bases between them. CDR3 protein: CARRRVNQETQYF. DNA for the CDR3: TGTGCCAGACGCAGGGTAAACCAAGAGACCCAGTACTTC.

This clonotype was found a few times. V and J are TRBV14 and TRBJ2-5, with TRBD2 matching over 8 bases. This CDR3 is built from 18 residues. With V trimmed by 1 base and J by 2 bases, 12 bases remained unmatched. The V gene's germline CDR1 is SGHDN and CDR2 FVKESK. The CDR3: CASSQALFPTSVQETQYF. CDR3 nucleotide sequence: TGTGCCAGCAGCCAAGCCCTATTCCCGACTAGCGTACAAGAGACCCAGTACTTC.

This clonotype was picked up a small number of times. The J gene is TRBJ2-4, the V gene TRBV14; D is possibly TRBD1 (6 bases). Between the trimmed V and J ends, which lost 4 bases and 6 bases, there was a span of 19 bases. The CDR3 sequence is 16 residues long. Germline CDR1 is SGHDN and CDR2 is FVKESK. The CDR3 DNA is TGTGCCAGCAGCCCCCTCGGCGGCAGGGGATCAAACATTCAGTACTTC. It yields the protein CASSPLGGRGSNIQYF.

This clonotype was recorded many times. This chain links TRBV29-1 with TRBJ1-1; D is unresolved. The V gene's germline CDR1 is SQVTM and CDR2 ANQGSEA. This CDR3 spans 13 amino acids. V was cut by 4 bases and J by 4 bases, with 13 bases left in between. CDR3 region: CSVALLGVTEAFF. The CDR3 DNA is TGCAGCGTTGCCCTTCTGGGAGTCACTGAAGCTTTCTTT.

The V gene is TRBV5-6, the J gene TRBJ1-1; D is ambiguous. CDR3 length equals 17 residues. Germline assignment: CDR1 SGHDT and CDR2 YYEEEE. Trimming shortened V by 0 bases and J by 5 bases, and 20 bases separated the two germline ends. The CDR3 DNA reads TGTGCCAGCAGCTTGGTCTGGCGTACGGGATCGGGTACTGAAGCTTTCTTT. Protein: CASSLVWRTGSGTEAFF.

Many counts were recorded for this clonotype. The chain combines TRBV28 with TRBJ1-2; 8 nucleotides match TRBD1. The J segment lost 2 bases and the V segment lost 5 bases, leaving 4 bases of the junction unmatched. The CDR3 extends over 14 amino acids. Germline CDR1 is MDHEN and CDR2 is SYDVKM. The CDR3 coding sequence is TGTGCCAGCAGTGCCCGGACAGGGAACTATGGCTACACCTTC. Its translation: CASSARTGNYGYTF.

This clonotype was detected ten times or more. V is TRBV30 and J is TRBJ1-1; D uncertain. Per the germline V gene, CDR1 is GTSNPN and CDR2 is SVGIG (reference sequence). V was shortened by 0 bases and J by 5 bases, with 10 bases between the two germline ends. The CDR3 is 13 residues long. Here the CDR3 reads CAWSVLVRTEAFF. CDR3 bases: TGTGCCTGGAGTGTATTGGTGCGGACTGAAGCTTTCTTT.

The chain carries TRBV24-1 and TRBJ1-4; TRBD1 aligns across 10 bases. Per the germline V gene, CDR1 is KGHDR and CDR2 is SFDVKD. This CDR3 comprises 15 residues. The V segment lost 4 bases and the J segment 7 bases; nucleotides outside the gene matches: 5. The CDR3 DNA follows: TGTGCCACCAGTGAGACAGGGGGCGCCTCTGAAAAACTGTTTTTT. This sequence encodes CATSETGGASEKLFF.

This clonotype was recorded a few times. J is TRBJ2-7 and V is TRBV20-1, with D possibly being TRBD1 (6 bases). Germline V gene sequence: CDR1 DFQATT, CDR2 SNEGSKA (reference sequence). The CDR3 has 14 amino acids. Trimming took 3 bases from V and 3 from J, leaving 15 bases between them. CDR3 sequence: CSARGQSGNYEQYF. In DNA form, the CDR3 reads TGCAGTGCTAGGGGACAATCGGGGAACTACGAGCAGTACTTC.

This chain connects TRBV7-9 to TRBJ1-2, with 7 nucleotides matching TRBD1. V gave up 2 bases and J gave up 3 bases; unmatched junction bases: 3. The germline V gene has CDR1 SEHNR and CDR2 FQNEAQ (reference sequence). The CDR3 totals 14 residues. The CDR3 spells CASSLYTGDYGYTF. CDR3 nucleotide sequence: TGTGCCAGCAGCTTATACACAGGGGACTATGGCTACACCTTC.

This clonotype was seen a handful of times. V is TRBV20-1 and J is TRBJ2-4; unclear D gene. V gave up 3 bases and J gave up 2 bases, with 20 bases separating them. The CDR3 sequence is 17 residues long. Germline CDR1 and CDR2: DFQATT and SNEGSKA (reference sequence). The CDR3 spells CSARIVGPLGTKNIQYF. CDR3 bases: TGCAGTGCTAGGATTGTCGGGCCCTTAGGAACCAAAAACATTCAGTACTTC.

This sequence joins TRBV30 and TRBJ1-1; no clear D gene. CDR3 length: 14 residues. Trimming took 5 bases from V and 0 from J, leaving 13 bases between them. Germline V gene lookup returns CDR1 GTSNPN and CDR2 SVGIG (reference sequence). The CDR3 DNA sequence: TGTGCCTGGGGACGGATCGAGATGAACACTGAAGCTTTCTTT. The encoded protein is CAWGRIEMNTEAFF.

In its sample, this clonotype was seen many times. The chain carries TRBV11-2 and TRBJ1-1; D is perhaps TRBD1 (5 bases). CDR3 length: 15 residues. Between the trimmed V and J ends, which lost 6 bases and 4 bases, there was a span of 18 bases. The germline CDR1 and CDR2 sequences are SGHAT and FQNNGV. This CDR3 is CASSAFVGAATEAFF. The CDR3 DNA follows: TGTGCCAGCAGTGCATTTGTAGGGGCTGCCACTGAAGCTTTCTTT.

The table lists this clonotype with many counts. This chain joins TRBV2 and TRBJ1-5; a possible D gene is TRBD1 (6 bases). The CDR3 spans 14 residues. Germline V CDR1 and CDR2: SNHLY, FYNNEI. V was trimmed by 3 bases and J by 6 bases, leaving 12 bases between them. This chain's CDR3 is CASSDFGGGQPQHF. The CDR3 region has the DNA TGTGCCAGCAGTGATTTCGGAGGGGGTCAGCCCCAGCATTTT.

The chain links TRBV28 to TRBJ2-1; D uncertain. V was clipped by 5 bases and J by 8 bases, with 19 bases between them. Germline loops: CDR1 MDHEN, CDR2 SYDVKM. The CDR3 consists of 15 residues. The CDR3 DNA reads TGTGCCAGCAGTCCCCGACACCCGTCAGTGGATGAGCAGTTCTTC. Translating it yields CASSPRHPSVDEQFF.

This clonotype was detected ten times or more. The chain carries TRBV27 and TRBJ2-1, with no clear D. From germline, CDR1 is MNHEY and CDR2 SMNVEV (reference sequence). This CDR3 comprises 14 residues. V dropped 10 bases and J dropped 10 bases, with 23 bases sitting between them. DNA of the CDR3: TGTGCCACACAGACCCTCGGACGGCCCGAAGAGCAGTTCTTC. Translated, it gives CATQTLGRPEEQFF.

This clonotype has ten or more counts. The chain couples TRBV3-1 to TRBJ1-1; D unresolved. Looked up from germline, CDR1 is LGHDT and CDR2 is YNNKEL (reference sequence). CDR3 length: 14 amino acids. Trimming pared 0 bases from V and 6 bases from J, leaving 11 bases between. CDR3 nucleotide sequence: TGTGCCAGCAGCCAAGATTTGGAGTGGGCTGAAGCTTTCTTT. It yields the protein CASSQDLEWAEAFF.

This clonotype was detected a few times. The chain uses TRBV27 and TRBJ2-7; possibly TRBD1 for D (6 bases). From germline, CDR1 is MNHEY and CDR2 SMNVEV (reference sequence). V lost 5 bases and J 1 base, leaving 15 bases between the germline ends. This CDR3 contains 15 residues. CDR3 in DNA: TGTGCCAGCAGTAAAAACGGGCAGGGGTCCTACGAGCAGTACTTC. This encodes CASSKNGQGSYEQYF.